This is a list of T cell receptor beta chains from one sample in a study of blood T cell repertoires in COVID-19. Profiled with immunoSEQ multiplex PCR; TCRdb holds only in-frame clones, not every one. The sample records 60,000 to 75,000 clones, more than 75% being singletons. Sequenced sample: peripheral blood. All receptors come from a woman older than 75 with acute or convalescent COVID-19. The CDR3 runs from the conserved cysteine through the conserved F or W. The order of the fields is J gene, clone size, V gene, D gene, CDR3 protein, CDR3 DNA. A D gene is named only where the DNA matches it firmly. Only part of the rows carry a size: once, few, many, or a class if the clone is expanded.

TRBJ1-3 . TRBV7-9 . CASSPPGLVLSGNTIYF TGTGCCAGCAGCCCCCCGGGACTAGTCCTCTCTGGAAACACCATATATTTT
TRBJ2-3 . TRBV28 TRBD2 CASSFRAGGNTDTQYF TGTGCCAGCAGTTTTCGGGCGGGAGGGAACACAGATACGCAGTATTTT
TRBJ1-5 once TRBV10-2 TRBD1 CASSESGRGGNQPQHF TGCGCCAGCAGTGAGTCGGGCAGGGGGGGCAATCAGCCCCAGCATTTT
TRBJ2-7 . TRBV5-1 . CASSLVDGGIPYEQYF TGCGCCAGCAGCTTGGTTGACGGGGGAATACCCTACGAGCAGTACTTC
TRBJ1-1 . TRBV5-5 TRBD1 CASSQLGQGWGTEAFF TGTGCCAGCAGCCAACTGGGACAGGGGTGGGGAACTGAAGCTTTCTTT
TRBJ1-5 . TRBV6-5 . CATCGDPNQPQHF TGTGCCACCTGCGGGGACCCCAATCAGCCCCAGCATTTT
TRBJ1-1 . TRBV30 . CAWSVYPGAEAFF TGTGCCTGGAGTGTATATCCAGGGGCTGAAGCTTTCTTT
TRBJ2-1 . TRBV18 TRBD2 CASSPLAGSQDEQFF TGTGCCAGCTCACCACTAGCGGGCTCCCAGGATGAGCAGTTCTTC
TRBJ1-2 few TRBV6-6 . CASTRTGNYGYTF TGTGCCAGCACCAGAACAGGGAACTATGGCTACACCTTC
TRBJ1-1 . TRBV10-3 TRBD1 CAISEDGTAGNTEAFF TGTGCCATCAGTGAGGACGGGACAGCGGGGAACACTGAAGCTTTCTTT
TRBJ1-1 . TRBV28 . CASSPRGARGTEAFF TGTGCCAGCAGTCCGAGAGGGGCCCGGGGGACTGAAGCTTTCTTT
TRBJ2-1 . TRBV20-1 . CSASERRWSDEQFF TGCAGTGCTAGTGAGCGGAGGTGGTCGGATGAGCAGTTCTTC
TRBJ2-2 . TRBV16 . CASSQWAGQTGELFF TGTGCCAGCAGCCAGTGGGCCGGCCAGACCGGGGAGCTGTTTTTT
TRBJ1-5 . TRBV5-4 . CASSLDGDQPQHF TGTGCCAGCAGCTTGGACGGAGATCAGCCCCAGCATTTT
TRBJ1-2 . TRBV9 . CASSLGHGGYTF TGTGCCAGCAGCCTGGGGCACGGAGGCTACACCTTC
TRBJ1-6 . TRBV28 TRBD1 CASSPWTGRGRNSPLHF TGTGCCAGCAGTCCGTGGACAGGTAGAGGTCGGAATTCACCCCTCCACTTT
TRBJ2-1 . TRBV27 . CASKLSGARPDSYNEQFF TGTGCCAGCAAACTCTCTGGCGCACGTCCAGACAGTTACAATGAGCAGTTCTTC
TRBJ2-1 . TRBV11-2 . CASSREVGQWKEQFF TGTGCCAGCAGCAGAGAGGTAGGACAGTGGAAGGAGCAGTTCTTC
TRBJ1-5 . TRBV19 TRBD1 CASISSGGPGNQPQHF TGTGCCAGTATAAGTTCAGGGGGACCGGGCAATCAGCCCCAGCATTTT
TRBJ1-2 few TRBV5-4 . CASSFLQNYGYTF TGTGCCAGCAGCTTTCTACAGAACTATGGCTACACCTTC
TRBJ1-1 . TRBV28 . CASSFRGENTEAFF TGTGCCAGCAGTTTCAGGGGAGAGAACACTGAAGCTTTCTTT
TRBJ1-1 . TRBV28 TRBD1 CASSSRGEGTEAFF TGTGCCAGCAGCTCCAGGGGGGAAGGCACTGAAGCTTTCTTT
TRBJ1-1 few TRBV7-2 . CASSSGHSNTEAFF TGTGCCAGCAGCTCGGGACACTCAAACACTGAAGCTTTCTTT
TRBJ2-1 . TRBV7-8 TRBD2 CASSLAMVGLAIPSSYNEQFF TGTGCCAGCAGCTTAGCGATGGTGGGACTAGCGATCCCGAGCTCCTACAATGAGCAGTTCTTC
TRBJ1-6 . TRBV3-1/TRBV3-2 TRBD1 CASSPPGGNSPLHF TGTGCCAGCAGCCCTCCAGGGGGGAATTCACCCCTCCACTTT
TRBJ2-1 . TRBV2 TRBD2 CASSGGIFLAGGRREQFF TGTGCCAGCAGTGGAGGGATTTTCCTAGCGGGAGGGAGGCGGGAGCAGTTCTTC
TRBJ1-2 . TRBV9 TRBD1 CASSPYGTVGYGYTF TGTGCCAGCAGCCCTTACGGGACAGTAGGCTATGGCTACACCTTC
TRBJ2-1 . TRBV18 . CASSSGQGHLNEQFF TGTGCCAGCTCGAGTGGGCAGGGACATCTGAATGAGCAGTTCTTC
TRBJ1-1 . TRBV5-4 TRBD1 CASSSGTEGTEAFF TGTGCCAGCAGCTCAGGGACAGAGGGCACTGAAGCTTTCTTT
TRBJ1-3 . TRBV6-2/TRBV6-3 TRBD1 CASSSHGTVSGNTIYF TGTGCCAGCAGTTCGCACGGGACAGTCTCTGGAAACACCATATATTTT
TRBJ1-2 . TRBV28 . CASSLKLRGYGYTF TGTGCCAGCAGTTTAAAGTTGCGGGGTTATGGCTACACCTTC
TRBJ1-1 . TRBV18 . CASSPRLENTEAFF TGTGCCAGCTCACCACGGCTAGAGAACACTGAAGCTTTCTTT
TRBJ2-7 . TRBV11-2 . CASTSQPPRRTYSYEQYF TGTGCCAGCACCTCACAACCCCCCCGGCGTACTTACAGCTACGAGCAGTACTTC
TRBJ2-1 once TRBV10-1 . CASSEFGGPYNEQFF TGCGCCAGCAGTGAGTTCGGGGGGCCCTACAATGAGCAGTTCTTC
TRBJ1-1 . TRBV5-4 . CASSPDGGTGEAFF TGTGCCAGCAGCCCTGACGGAGGTACTGGGGAAGCTTTCTTT